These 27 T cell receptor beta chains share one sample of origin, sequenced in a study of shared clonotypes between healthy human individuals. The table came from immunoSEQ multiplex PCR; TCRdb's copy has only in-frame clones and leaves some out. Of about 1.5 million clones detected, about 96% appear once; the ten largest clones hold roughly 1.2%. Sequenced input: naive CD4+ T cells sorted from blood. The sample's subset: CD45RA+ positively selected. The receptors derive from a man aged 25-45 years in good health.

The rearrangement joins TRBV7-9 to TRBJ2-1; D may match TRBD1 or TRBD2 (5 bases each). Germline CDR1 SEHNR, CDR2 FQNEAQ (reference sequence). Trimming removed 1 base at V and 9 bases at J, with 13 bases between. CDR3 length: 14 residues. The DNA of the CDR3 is TGTGCCAGCAGCTTAGGAGCCGGGGCTGGTGAGCAGTTCTTC. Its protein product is CASSLGAGAGEQFF.

The CDR3 nucleotides read TGTGCCGGACAGAAAGGACTGCACGGGATATCCTACGAGCAGTACTTC. Amino acid sequence: CAGQKGLHGISYEQYF. The V and J genes are TRBV27 and TRBJ2-7; possibly TRBD1 for D (6 bases). Trimming took 11 bases from V and 1 from J, leaving 24 bases between them. Germline lookup yields CDR1 MNHEY and CDR2 SMNVEV (reference sequence). The CDR3 totals 16 residues.

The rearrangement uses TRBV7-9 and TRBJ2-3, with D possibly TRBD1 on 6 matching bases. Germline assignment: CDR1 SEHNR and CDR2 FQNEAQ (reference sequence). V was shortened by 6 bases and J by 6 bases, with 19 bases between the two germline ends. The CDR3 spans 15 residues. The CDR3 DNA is TGTGCCAGCAGTTCGTGGACAGCGCGCCTGGATACGCAGTATTTT. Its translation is CASSSWTARLDTQYF.

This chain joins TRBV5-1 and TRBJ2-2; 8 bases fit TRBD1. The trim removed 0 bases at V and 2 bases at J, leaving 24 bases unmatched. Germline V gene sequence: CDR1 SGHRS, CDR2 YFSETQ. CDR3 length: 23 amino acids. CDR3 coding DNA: TGCGCCAGCAGCTTGGAGGGGATGACAGGGGCTGGAAGAAAAGATCAAAACACCGGGGAGCTGTTTTTT. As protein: CASSLEGMTGAGRKDQNTGELFF. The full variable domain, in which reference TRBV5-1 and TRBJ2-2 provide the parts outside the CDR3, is KAGVTQTPRYLIKTRGQQVTLSCSPISGHRSVSWYQQTPGQGLQFLFEYFSETQRNKGNFPGRFSGRQFSNSRSEMNVSTLELGDSALYLCASSLEGMTGAGRKDQNTGELFFGEGSRLTVL.

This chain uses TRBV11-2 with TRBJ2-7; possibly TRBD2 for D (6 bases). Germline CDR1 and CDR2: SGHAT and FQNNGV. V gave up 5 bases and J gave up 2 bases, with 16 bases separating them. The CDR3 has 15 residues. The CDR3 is CASSILGGVPYEQYF. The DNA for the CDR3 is TGTGCCAGCAGCATCCTAGGCGGGGTACCCTACGAGCAGTACTTC.

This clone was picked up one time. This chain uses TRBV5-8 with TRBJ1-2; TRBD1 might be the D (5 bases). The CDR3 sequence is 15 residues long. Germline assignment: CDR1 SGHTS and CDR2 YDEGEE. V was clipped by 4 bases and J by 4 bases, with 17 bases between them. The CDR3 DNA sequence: TGTGCCAGCAGCCAGCCGGGCCCGGGGGGCTATGGCTACACCTTC. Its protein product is CASSQPGPGGYGYTF. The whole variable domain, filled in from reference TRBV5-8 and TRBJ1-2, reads EAGVTQSPTHLIKTRGQQATLRCSPISGHTSVYWYQQALGLGLQFLLWYDEGEERNRGNFPPRFSGRQFPNYSSELNVNALELEDSALYLCASSQPGPGGYGYTFGSGTRLTVV.

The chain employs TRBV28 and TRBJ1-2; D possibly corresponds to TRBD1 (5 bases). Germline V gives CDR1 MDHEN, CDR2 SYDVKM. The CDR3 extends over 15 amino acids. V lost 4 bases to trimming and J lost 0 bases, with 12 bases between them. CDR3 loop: CASSSAGLANYGYTF. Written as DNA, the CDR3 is TGTGCCAGCAGTTCCGCGGGGCTAGCTAACTATGGCTACACCTTC.

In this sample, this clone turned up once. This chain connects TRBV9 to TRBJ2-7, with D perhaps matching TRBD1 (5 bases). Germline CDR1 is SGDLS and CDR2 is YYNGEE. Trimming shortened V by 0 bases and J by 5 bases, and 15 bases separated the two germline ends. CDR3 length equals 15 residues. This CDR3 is CASSVDPGILNEQYF. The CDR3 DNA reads TGTGCCAGCAGCGTAGACCCAGGGATCTTAAACGAGCAGTACTTC.

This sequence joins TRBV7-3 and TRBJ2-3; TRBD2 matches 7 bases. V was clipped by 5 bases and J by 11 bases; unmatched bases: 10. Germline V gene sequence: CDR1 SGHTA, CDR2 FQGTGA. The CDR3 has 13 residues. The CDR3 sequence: CASSRLGRDGQYF. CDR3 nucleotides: TGTGCCAGCAGCCGATTAGGGAGGGATGGGCAGTATTTT. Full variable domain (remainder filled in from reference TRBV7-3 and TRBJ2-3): GAGVSQTPSNKVTEKGKYVELRCDPISGHTALYWYRQSLGQGPEFLIYFQGTGAADDSGLPNDRFFAVRPEGSVSTLKIQRTERGDSAVYLCASSRLGRDGQYFGPGTRLTVL.

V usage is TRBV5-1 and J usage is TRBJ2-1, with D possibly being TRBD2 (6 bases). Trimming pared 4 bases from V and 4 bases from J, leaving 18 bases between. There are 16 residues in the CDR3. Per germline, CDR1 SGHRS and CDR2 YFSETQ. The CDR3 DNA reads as TGCGCCAGCAGCACTAATGGAGCTAGCGCATACAATGAGCAGTTCTTC. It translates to CASSTNGASAYNEQFF.

The CDR3 nucleotides are TGTGCCAGCTCACCAACGGACAGGGATTACAATGAGCAGTTCTTC. Translated: CASSPTDRDYNEQFF. V and J are TRBV18 and TRBJ2-1, with 8 bases aligning to TRBD1. CDR1 is KGHSH, CDR2 LQKENI, per germline. CDR3 length: 15 residues. V lost 2 bases, J lost 4 bases, and 4 bases stayed unmatched.

The CDR3 spells CASSATVNNEQFF. The CDR3 DNA follows: TGTGCCAGCAGTGCGACAGTAAACAATGAGCAGTTCTTC. This chain joins TRBV6-1 and TRBJ2-1, with D perhaps matching TRBD1 (5 bases). The V end was cut by 4 bases, the J end by 5 bases, with 9 bases between. Germline lookup yields CDR1 MNHNS and CDR2 SASEGT. CDR3 length equals 13 residues.

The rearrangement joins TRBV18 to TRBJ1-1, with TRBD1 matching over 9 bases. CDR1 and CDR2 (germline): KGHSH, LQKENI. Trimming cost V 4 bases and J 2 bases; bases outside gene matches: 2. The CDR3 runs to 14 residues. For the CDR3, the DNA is TGTGCCAGCTCACTACAGGGGGCTAACACTGAAGCTTTCTTT. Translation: CASSLQGANTEAFF.

The CDR3 loop reads CASSPERGITYNEQFF. CDR3 in DNA: TGTGCCAGCTCACCAGAGCGGGGTATAACCTACAATGAGCAGTTCTTC. The chain combines TRBV18 with TRBJ2-1, with TRBD2 matching 7 bases. Germline lookup yields CDR1 KGHSH and CDR2 LQKENI. V shed 2 bases, J shed 2 bases, and the junction held 6 bases outside the gene matches. This CDR3 comprises 16 residues.

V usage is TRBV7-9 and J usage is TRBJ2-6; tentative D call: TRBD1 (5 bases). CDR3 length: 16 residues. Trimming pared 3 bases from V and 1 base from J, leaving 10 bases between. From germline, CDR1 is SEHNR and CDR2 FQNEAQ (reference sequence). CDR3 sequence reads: CASSLTTGSGANVLTF. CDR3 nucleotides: TGTGCCAGCAGCTTGACCACAGGTTCTGGGGCCAACGTCCTGACTTTC.

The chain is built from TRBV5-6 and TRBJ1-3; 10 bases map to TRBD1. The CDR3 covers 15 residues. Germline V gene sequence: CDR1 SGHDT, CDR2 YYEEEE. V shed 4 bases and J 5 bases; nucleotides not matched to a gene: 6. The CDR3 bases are TGTGCCAGCAGCGACCGGGACAGGGGTCGAAACACCATATATTTT. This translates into CASSDRDRGRNTIYF.

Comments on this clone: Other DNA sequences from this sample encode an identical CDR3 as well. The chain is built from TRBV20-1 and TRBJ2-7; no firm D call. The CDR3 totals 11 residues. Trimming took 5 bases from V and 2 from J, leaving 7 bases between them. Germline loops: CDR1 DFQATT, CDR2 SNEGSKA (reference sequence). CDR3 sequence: CSARVPYEQYF. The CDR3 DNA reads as TGCAGTGCTCGTGTTCCCTACGAGCAGTACTTC.

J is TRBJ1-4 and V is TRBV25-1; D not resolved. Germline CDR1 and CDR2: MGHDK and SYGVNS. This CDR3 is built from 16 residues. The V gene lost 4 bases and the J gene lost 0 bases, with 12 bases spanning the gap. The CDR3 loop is CASSAGQVATNEKLFF. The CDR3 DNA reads TGTGCCAGCAGTGCTGGGCAAGTTGCAACTAATGAAAAACTGTTTTTT.

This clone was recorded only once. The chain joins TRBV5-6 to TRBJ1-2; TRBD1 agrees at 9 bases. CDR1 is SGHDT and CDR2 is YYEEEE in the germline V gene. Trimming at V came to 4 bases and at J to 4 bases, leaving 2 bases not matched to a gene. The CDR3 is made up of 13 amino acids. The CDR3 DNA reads TGTGCCAGCAGCATGGACAGGGGCTATGGCTACACCTTC. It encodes CASSMDRGYGYTF.

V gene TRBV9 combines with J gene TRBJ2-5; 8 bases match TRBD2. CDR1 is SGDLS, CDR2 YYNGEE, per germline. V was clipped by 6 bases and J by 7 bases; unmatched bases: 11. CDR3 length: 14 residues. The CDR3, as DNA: TGTGCCAGCACCCCGACTAGCGCCGACGGGACCCAGTACTTC. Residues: CASTPTSADGTQYF.

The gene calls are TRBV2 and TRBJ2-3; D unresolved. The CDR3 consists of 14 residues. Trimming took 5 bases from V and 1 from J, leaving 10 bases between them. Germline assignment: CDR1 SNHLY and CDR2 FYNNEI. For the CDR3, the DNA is TGTGCCAGCAGTTCCAGCGTACGCACAGATACGCAGTATTTT. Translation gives CASSSSVRTDTQYF.

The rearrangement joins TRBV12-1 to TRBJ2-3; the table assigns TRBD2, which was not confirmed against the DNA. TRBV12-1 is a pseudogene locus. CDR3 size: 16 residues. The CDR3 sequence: CASSPTLAGGPHTQYF. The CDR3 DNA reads TGTGCCAGCAGCCCCACCCTAGCGGGAGGGCCCCATACGCAGTATTTT.

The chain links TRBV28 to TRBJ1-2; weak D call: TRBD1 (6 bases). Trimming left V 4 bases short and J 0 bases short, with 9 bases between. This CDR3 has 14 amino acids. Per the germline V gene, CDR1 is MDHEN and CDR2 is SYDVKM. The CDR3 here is CASSYDRPNYGYTF. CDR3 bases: TGTGCCAGCAGTTACGACAGGCCTAACTATGGCTACACCTTC.

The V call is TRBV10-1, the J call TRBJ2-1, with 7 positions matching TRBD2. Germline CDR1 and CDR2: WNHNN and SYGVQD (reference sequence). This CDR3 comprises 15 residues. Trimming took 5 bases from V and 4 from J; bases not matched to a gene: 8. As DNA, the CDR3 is TGCGCCAGCAGTCCCGGGACTACTCATTACAATGAGCAGTTCTTC. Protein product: CASSPGTTHYNEQFF.

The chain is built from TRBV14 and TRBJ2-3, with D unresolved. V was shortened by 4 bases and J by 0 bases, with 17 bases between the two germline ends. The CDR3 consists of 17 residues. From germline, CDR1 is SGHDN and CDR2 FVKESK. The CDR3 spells CASSPGVVPTSTDTQYF. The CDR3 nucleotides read TGTGCCAGCAGCCCAGGTGTAGTCCCAACTAGCACAGATACGCAGTATTTT.

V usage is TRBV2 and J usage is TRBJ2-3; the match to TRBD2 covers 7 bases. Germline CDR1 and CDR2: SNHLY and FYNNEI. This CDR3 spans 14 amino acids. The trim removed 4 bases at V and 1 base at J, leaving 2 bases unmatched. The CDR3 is CASSVLARTDTQYF. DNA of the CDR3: TGTGCCAGCAGTGTACTAGCGCGCACAGATACGCAGTATTTT.

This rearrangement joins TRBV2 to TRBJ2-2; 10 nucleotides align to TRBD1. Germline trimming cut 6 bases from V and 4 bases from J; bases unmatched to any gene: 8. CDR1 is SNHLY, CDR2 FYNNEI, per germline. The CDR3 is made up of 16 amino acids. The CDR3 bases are TGTGCCAGCAGGGCGCCCGGGACAGGGGTCACCGGGGAGCTGTTTTTT. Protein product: CASRAPGTGVTGELFF. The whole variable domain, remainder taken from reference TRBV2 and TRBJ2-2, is EPEVTQTPSHQVTQMGQEVILRCVPISNHLYFYWYRQILGQKVEFLVSFYNNEISEKSEIFDDQFSVERPDGSNFTLKIRSTKLEDSAMYFCASRAPGTGVTGELFFGEGSRLTVL.